The sequence of this TCR beta chain was determined in a study of early T cells in non-severe SARS-CoV-2 infection. This clonotype has only a few counts. In TCRdb, the 5' RACE reads were re-called with MiXCR into one record per CDR3 protein. Here the sample spans roughly 60,000 distinct CDR3 sequences, approximately 8% being singletons. CDR3 size: 14 residues. V shed 4 bases and J shed 2 bases, with 12 bases lying between them. CDR1 and CDR2 (germline): SGHRS, YFSETQ. The sample was whole blood. The TCR comes from an adult who was a healthcare worker with PCR-confirmed SARS-CoV-2 infection or an uninfected control (not recorded which). This chain connects TRBV5-1 to TRBJ2-5, with D unclear. This CDR3 is CASSQPGRQETQYF. DNA of the CDR3: TGCGCCAGCAGCCAGCCGGGCCGACAAGAGACCCAGTACTTC.